This TCR beta chain was identified during a study of HIV-infected patients and healthy controls. This clonotype showed up many times. The repertoire came from unfractionated whole blood and reflected all unsorted peripheral T cells. Reverse transcription used 500 to 550 ng RNA and constant-region primers for alpha and beta. Separate chain-specific third strand synthesis with multiplexing indices produced the alpha and beta libraries. Two random hexamers, added before amplification and joined, formed each molecule's 12-nucleotide barcode. TCRdb re-called the 5' RACE reads through MiXCR, storing one row per CDR3 protein. The sample holds around 18,000 distinct CDR3 sequences, over 9% seen once. V lost 1 base to trimming and J lost 3 bases, with 14 bases between them. Per the germline V gene, CDR1 is SEHNR and CDR2 is FQNEAQ (reference sequence). The CDR3 sequence is 16 residues long.

The sequenced sample consisted of blood. The chain uses TRBV7-9 and TRBJ2-3, with D perhaps TRBD2 (7 bases). This receptor was identified in an adult in good health. The CDR3 DNA follows: TGTGCCAGCAGCTTAGTGGTGAGCGGGACAACAGATACGCAGTATTTT. Its protein is CASSLVVSGTTDTQYF.